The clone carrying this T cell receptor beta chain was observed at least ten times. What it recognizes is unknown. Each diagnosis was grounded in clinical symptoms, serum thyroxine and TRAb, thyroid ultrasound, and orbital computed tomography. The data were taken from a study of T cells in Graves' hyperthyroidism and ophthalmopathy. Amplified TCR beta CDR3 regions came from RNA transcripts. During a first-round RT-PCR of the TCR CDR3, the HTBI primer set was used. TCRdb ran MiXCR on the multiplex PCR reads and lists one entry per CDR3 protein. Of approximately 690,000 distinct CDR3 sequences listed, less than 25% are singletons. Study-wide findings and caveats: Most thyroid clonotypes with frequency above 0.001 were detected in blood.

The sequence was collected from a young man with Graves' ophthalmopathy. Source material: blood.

This CDR3 is CASSSTDITDTQYF. For the CDR3, the DNA is TGTGCCAGCAGTTCGACGGACATCACAGATACGCAGTATTTT. The rearrangement uses TRBV12-3 or TRBV12-4 and TRBJ2-3, with D maybe TRBD1 (5 bases). V lost 4 bases and J lost 2, with 10 bases in between. CDR3 length equals 14 residues.